A selection of T cell receptor beta chains follows, all from one sample in a study of technical replicates of blood from several donors. The protocol was immunoSEQ multiplex PCR, while the TCRdb copy is restricted to in-frame clones and leaves out a portion. The data contain about 69,000 clones, 80% to 90% of them singletons. Source material: PBMCs. All receptors come from a human donor in good health. Some clones in this sample may be carry-over from other donors' samples. The CDR3 runs from the conserved cysteine through the conserved F or W. A D gene is named only where the DNA matches it firmly. For some rows the clone size is stated as once, few or many, or as a class when expanded; others skip it.

>-|TRBD1|TRBJ1-6|TRBV4-1
CASQGGRSSYNSPLHF
TGCGCCAGCCAGGGGGGACGAAGCTCCTATAATTCACCCCTCCACTTT
>once|TRBD2|TRBJ2-3|TRBV13
CASSLGGLVKSDTQYF
TGTGCCAGCAGCTTGGGGGGACTAGTGAAATCAGATACGCAGTATTTT
>-|-|TRBJ2-1|TRBV28
CASRSFFRGMGEQFF
TGTGCCAGCAGAAGTTTTTTTCGGGGGATGGGTGAGCAGTTCTTC
>-|-|TRBJ2-2|TRBV4-1
CASRQGQNTGELFF
TGCGCCAGCAGACAGGGACAGAACACCGGGGAGCTGTTTTTT
>-|TRBD1|TRBJ2-5|TRBV6-4
CASRGRDRQETQYF
TGTGCCAGCAGGGGCCGGGACAGGCAAGAGACCCAGTACTTC
>-|TRBD1|TRBJ1-2|TRBV9
CASSTGQGTGGYTF
TGTGCCAGCAGCACCGGACAGGGAACGGGTGGCTACACCTTC
>once|-|TRBJ1-2|TRBV2
CASSERQTLYGYTF
TGTGCCAGCAGTGAGAGACAGACCTTATATGGCTACACCTTC
>-|-|TRBJ2-5|TRBV2
CASSEGQAGGETQYF
TGTGCCAGCAGTGAAGGGCAGGCTGGAGGAGAGACCCAGTACTTC
>-|TRBD1|TRBJ1-2|TRBV2
CASSEQGDYGYTF
TGTGCCAGCAGTGAACAGGGGGACTATGGCTACACCTTC
>once|TRBD1|TRBJ2-3|TRBV5-1
CASSQGTAITDTQYF
TGCGCCAGCAGCCAAGGGACAGCAATCACAGATACGCAGTATTTT
>-|-|TRBJ1-5|TRBV19
CASSPQNQPQHF
TGTGCCAGTAGTCCGCAGAATCAGCCCCAGCATTTT
>-|TRBD1|TRBJ1-2|TRBV19
CASSFQQGRNYGYTF
TGTGCCAGTAGTTTTCAACAGGGGAGGAACTATGGCTACACCTTC
>-|TRBD2|TRBJ2-1|TRBV5-1
CASRTSGGVNEQFF
TGCGCCAGCAGGACTAGCGGGGGGGTCAATGAGCAGTTCTTC
>-|TRBD2|TRBJ2-5|TRBV9
CASSGPGLAEETQYF
TGTGCCAGCAGCGGACCAGGACTAGCAGAAGAGACCCAGTACTTC
>-|TRBD2|TRBJ2-1|TRBV2
CASSELAGPSSYNEQFF
TGTGCCAGCAGTGAACTAGCGGGGCCCAGCTCCTACAATGAGCAGTTCTTC
>-|TRBD2|TRBJ2-2|TRBV7-2
CASKSSGGNTGELFF
TGTGCCAGCAAGTCTAGCGGGGGGAACACCGGGGAGCTGTTTTTT
>-|-|TRBJ1-1|TRBV5-1
CASSFSAGNTEAFF
TGCGCCAGCAGCTTTTCTGCGGGAAACACTGAAGCTTTCTTT
>-|TRBD2|TRBJ2-1|TRBV11-2
CASSLEGGLAGGWEQFF
TGTGCCAGCAGCTTAGAGGGGGGACTAGCGGGAGGTTGGGAGCAGTTCTTC
>-|-|TRBJ1-3|TRBV11-2
CASSSGWGVAGNTIYF
TGTGCCAGCAGCTCTGGATGGGGGGTGGCTGGAAACACCATATATTTT
>-|TRBD1|TRBJ1-2|TRBV27
CASSATGMLRGYTF
TGTGCCAGCAGTGCGACAGGGATGTTGAGGGGCTACACCTTC
>-|TRBD2|TRBJ2-5|TRBV27
CASSLIGGSQETQYF
TGTGCCAGCAGTTTAATCGGCGGGAGCCAAGAGACCCAGTACTTC
>-|TRBD2|TRBJ2-5|TRBV2
CASRREAGGLETQYF
TGTGCCAGCAGACGCGAAGCGGGAGGGCTGGAGACCCAGTACTTC
>-|TRBD2|TRBJ2-3|TRBV30
CAWSVRSGGGADTQYF
TGTGCCTGGAGTGTACGATCGGGAGGAGGCGCAGATACGCAGTATTTT
>-|TRBD2|TRBJ2-2|TRBV11-2
CASSSPLAGHGELFF
TGTGCCAGCAGCTCCCCGCTAGCGGGACACGGGGAGCTGTTTTTT
>-|-|TRBJ2-5|TRBV7-2
CASSMGATYQETQYF
TGTGCCAGCAGCATGGGCGCCACGTACCAAGAGACCCAGTACTTC
>-|-|TRBJ1-2|TRBV2
CASGGNYGYTF
TGTGCCAGCGGGGGGAACTATGGCTACACCTTC
>once|TRBD1|TRBJ2-7|TRBV29-1
CSVESNRGLHEQYF
TGCAGCGTTGAGTCGAACAGGGGGCTCCACGAGCAGTACTTC
>-|-|TRBJ2-7|TRBV10-3
CAISDSSYEQYF
TGTGCCATCAGTGACAGTTCCTACGAGCAGTACTTC
>-|TRBD1|TRBJ1-1|TRBV18
CASSQGAPGEAFF
TGTGCCAGCTCACAGGGGGCGCCCGGTGAAGCTTTCTTT
>once|TRBD2|TRBJ2-1|TRBV7-2
CASTTAGTYNEQFF
TGTGCCAGCACCACAGCGGGGACCTACAATGAGCAGTTCTTC
>-|TRBD2|TRBJ2-7|TRBV10-2
CASSLGLAGGSYEQYF
TGCGCCAGCAGTTTAGGACTAGCGGGGGGCTCCTACGAGCAGTACTTC
>-|TRBD2|TRBJ2-7|TRBV10-2
CASSEVAGGILSYEQYF
TGCGCCAGCAGTGAGGTAGCGGGAGGGATCCTCTCCTACGAGCAGTACTTC
>-|TRBD1|TRBJ2-7|TRBV19
CASIRDRTYEQYF
TGTGCCAGCATCCGGGACAGAACCTACGAGCAGTACTTC
>-|TRBD1|TRBJ2-2|TRBV19
CASSIGGTANTGELFF
TGTGCCAGTAGTATAGGTGGGACAGCGAACACCGGGGAGCTGTTTTTT
>-|-|TRBJ2-1|TRBV5-6
CASSLRRSSYNEQFF
TGTGCCAGCAGCTTGCGAAGGAGCTCCTACAATGAGCAGTTCTTC
>-|TRBD2|TRBJ2-7|TRBV7-2
CASGWTSGSYEQYF
TGTGCCAGCGGATGGACTAGCGGTTCCTACGAGCAGTACTTC
>-|-|TRBJ2-1|TRBV10-3
CAISIGGLDIYNEQFF
TGTGCCATCAGTATAGGCGGCCTAGATATCTACAATGAGCAGTTCTTC
>-|TRBD1|TRBJ2-7|TRBV7-2
CASSLFPGGASYEQYF
TGTGCCAGCAGCTTATTCCCAGGGGGCGCCTCCTACGAGCAGTACTTC
>-|-|TRBJ2-2|TRBV4-3
CASSQDGHLTGELFF
TGCGCCAGCAGCCAAGATGGACACCTCACCGGGGAGCTGTTTTTT
>-|TRBD2|TRBJ2-5|TRBV7-2
CASSLGFLAGGLGETQYF
TGTGCCAGCAGCTTAGGTTTCCTAGCGGGGGGACTAGGGGAGACCCAGTACTTC
>-|-|TRBJ2-1|TRBV6-5
CASSLRDFREQFF
TGTGCCAGCAGTCTCCGGGACTTTAGGGAGCAGTTCTTC
>many|-|TRBJ2-1|TRBV13
CASSLEGGSEGSYNEQFF
TGTGCCAGCAGCTTAGAGGGGGGGTCGGAGGGGTCCTACAATGAGCAGTTCTTC
>-|TRBD2|TRBJ2-7|TRBV4-3
CASSQEGLAAYEQYF
TGCGCCAGCAGCCAAGAGGGACTAGCGGCCTACGAGCAGTACTTC
>-|TRBD1|TRBJ2-7|TRBV4-2
CASSQAAGTGDEQYF
TGTGCCAGCAGCCAAGCCGCCGGGACAGGGGACGAGCAGTACTTC
>once|-|TRBJ2-1|TRBV5-1
CASSLYRGGISYNEQFF
TGCGCCAGCAGCTTGTACAGGGGGGGGATCTCCTACAATGAGCAGTTCTTC
>-|-|TRBJ2-1|TRBV29-1
CSAGGGWNEQFF
TGCAGCGCTGGGGGCGGTTGGAATGAGCAGTTCTTC
>-|-|TRBJ1-2|TRBV10-3
CAISVTGYGYTF
TGTGCCATCAGTGTCACAGGCTATGGCTACACCTTC
>-|TRBD2|TRBJ2-7|TRBV7-9
CASSPSGRAYEQYF
TGTGCCAGCAGCCCGAGCGGGAGGGCCTACGAGCAGTACTTC
>few|TRBD1|TRBJ1-1|TRBV18
CASSPRQGNMNTEAFF
TGTGCCAGCTCACCTAGACAGGGTAATATGAACACTGAAGCTTTCTTT
>-|TRBD2|TRBJ2-3|TRBV4-3
CASSQDLGLAGILTQYF
TGCGCCAGCAGCCAAGATCTTGGACTAGCGGGGATTTTGACACAGTATTTT
>few|-|TRBJ1-1|TRBV5-6
CASSRRTERTMNTEAFF
TGTGCCAGCAGCCGAAGGACAGAAAGAACAATGAACACTGAAGCTTTCTTT
>-|TRBD2|TRBJ2-6|TRBV19
CASSIDGGGSGANVLTF
TGTGCCAGTAGTATAGATGGCGGGGGATCTGGGGCCAACGTCCTGACTTTC
>-|-|TRBJ1-2|TRBV5-6
CASSFRGRYGYTF
TGTGCCAGCAGCTTCAGGGGCCGCTATGGCTACACCTTC
>-|TRBD2|TRBJ2-1|TRBV2
CASRSLAGGSEQFF
TGTGCCAGCAGGTCATTGGCGGGAGGATCTGAGCAGTTCTTC